These 2 T cell receptor beta chains were all obtained from the same sample, sequenced in a study of OX40 agonist ivuxolimab in advanced cancers. Here immunoSEQ multiplex PCR was the method, and the copy in TCRdb shows in-frame clones only, minus some. The sample has about 12,000 clones; approximately 80% are singletons. Sequencing was performed on CD4+ or CD8+ T cells sorted from blood, taken in a trial of the OX40 agonist ivuxolimab. These receptors all come from an adult with an advanced solid tumor such as melanoma, head and neck, liver or kidney cancer.

The rearrangement uses TRBV15 and TRBJ2-1, with D maybe TRBD2 (7 bases). The CDR3 runs 11 residues. Germline loops: CDR1 LNHNV, CDR2 YYDKDF (reference sequence). Trimming took off 8 bases at V and 10 bases at J, with 12 bases between the two ends. CDR3 in DNA: TGTGCCACCGGGGGGGGCCTCGAGCAGTTCTTC. Translated, it gives CATGGGLEQFF. The complete variable domain, with remaining parts taken from reference TRBV15 and TRBJ2-1, reads DAMVIQNPRYQVTQFGKPVTLSCSQTLNHNVMYWYQQKSSQAPKLLFHYYDKDFNNEADTPDNFQSRRPNTSFCFLDIRSPGLGDTAMYLCATGGGLEQFFGPGTRLTVL.

The V and J genes are TRBV5-1 and TRBJ2-3, with 7 bases identical to TRBD1. Per the germline V gene, CDR1 is SGHRS and CDR2 is YFSETQ. V trimming: 4 bases; J trimming: 0 bases; junction bases outside the gene matches: 11. The length of the CDR3 is 17 residues. CDR3 sequence reads: CASSRSRQGVSTDTQYF. CDR3 DNA: TGCGCCAGCAGCCGTTCCCGACAGGGTGTGAGCACAGATACGCAGTATTTT.